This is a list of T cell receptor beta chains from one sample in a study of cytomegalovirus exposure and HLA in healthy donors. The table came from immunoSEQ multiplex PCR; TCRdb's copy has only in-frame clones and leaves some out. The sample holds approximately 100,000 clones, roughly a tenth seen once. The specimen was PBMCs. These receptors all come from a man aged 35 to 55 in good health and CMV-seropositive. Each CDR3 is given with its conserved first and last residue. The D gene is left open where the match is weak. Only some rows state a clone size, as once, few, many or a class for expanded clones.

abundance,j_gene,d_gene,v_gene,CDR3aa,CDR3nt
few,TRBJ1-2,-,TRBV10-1,CASSEACGRLYGYTF,TGCGCCAGCAGTGAGGCGTGCGGCCGTCTCTATGGCTACACCTTC
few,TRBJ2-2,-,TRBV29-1,CSAPGQNTGELFF,TGCAGCGCCCCCGGTCAAAACACCGGGGAGCTGTTTTTT
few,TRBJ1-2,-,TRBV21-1,CASSSNEGGYYGYTF,TGTGCCAGCAGCTCGAACGAGGGAGGGTACTATGGCTACACCTTC
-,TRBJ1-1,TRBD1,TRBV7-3,CASSIQGGGPTEAFF,TGTGCCAGCAGCATACAGGGGGGGGGTCCCACTGAAGCTTTCTTT
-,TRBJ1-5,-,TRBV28,CASSPGLGDNQPQHF,TGTGCCAGCAGCCCCGGATTGGGCGACAATCAGCCCCAGCATTTT
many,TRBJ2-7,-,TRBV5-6,CASSLEGYEYF,TGTGCCAGCAGCTTGGAGGGGTATGAATACTTC
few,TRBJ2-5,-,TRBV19,CASSISTGRKETQYF,TGTGCCAGTAGTATTTCGACAGGGAGGAAAGAGACCCAGTACTTC
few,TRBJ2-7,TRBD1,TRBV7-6,CASSKGQGARPSSYEQYF,TGTGCCAGCAGCAAGGGACAGGGGGCCCGACCAAGCTCCTACGAGCAGTACTTC
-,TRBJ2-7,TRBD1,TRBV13,CASSLSMFGQGASGLPPSSYEQYF,TGTGCCAGCAGCTTATCAATGTTCGGACAGGGGGCGTCAGGACTACCCCCGAGCTCGTACGAGCAGTACTTC
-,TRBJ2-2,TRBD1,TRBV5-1,CASSSAGTANTGELFF,TGCGCCAGCAGCTCGGCCGGGACAGCGAACACCGGGGAGCTGTTTTTT
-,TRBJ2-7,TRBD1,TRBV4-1,CASSQGQGSYEQYF,TGCGCCAGCAGCCAAGGACAGGGGTCCTACGAGCAGTACTTC
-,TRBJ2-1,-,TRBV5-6,CASSISPGVEQFF,TGTGCCAGCAGCATCAGTCCAGGGGTTGAGCAGTTCTTC
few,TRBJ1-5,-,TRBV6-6,CASSYRGNSNQPQHF,TGTGCCAGCAGTTACCGGGGAAATAGCAATCAGCCCCAGCATTTT
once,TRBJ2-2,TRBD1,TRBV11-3,CASSLGQGAAGELFF,TGTGCCAGCAGCTTAGGACAGGGGGCGGCCGGGGAGCTGTTTTTT
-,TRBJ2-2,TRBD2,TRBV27,CASRPLAGHTGELFF,TGTGCCAGCAGACCCCTAGCGGGGCACACCGGGGAGCTGTTTTTT